The 24 T cell receptor beta chains below were found in one sample sequenced in a study of CD8 T cells in Susac syndrome. RNA in amounts of about 0.5 to 1 ug was reverse transcribed with random hexamers. TCRdb re-called the immunoSEQ multiplex PCR reads with MiXCR, one entry per CDR3 protein. Of some 130,000 distinct CDR3 sequences in the sample, roughly 94% were seen once. Material for sequencing was CD8+ T cells from PBMCs. Receptor source: a human donor with Susac syndrome.

This clonotype occurred a few times. V and J are TRBV5-6 and TRBJ2-1; D is uncertain. Germline V gene lookup returns CDR1 SGHDT and CDR2 YYEEEE. The V gene lost 0 bases and the J gene lost 10 bases, with 8 bases spanning the gap. This CDR3 spans 12 amino acids. The CDR3 protein is CASSLGLPEQFF. CDR3 bases: TGTGCCAGCAGCTTGGGCCTTCCCGAGCAGTTCTTC.

This chain links TRBV20-1 with TRBJ2-7, with D perhaps TRBD2 (6 bases). CDR1 DFQATT and CDR2 SNEGSKA come from the germline V gene (reference sequence). There are 12 residues in the CDR3. Trimming took off 3 bases at V and 4 bases at J, with 10 bases between the two ends. CDR3 sequence reads: CSARGEDYEQYF. The CDR3 DNA reads TGCAGTGCTAGGGGGGAGGATTACGAGCAGTACTTC.

V usage is TRBV25-1 and J usage is TRBJ1-1; D is unresolved. Trimming pared 3 bases from V and 3 bases from J, leaving 14 bases between. The CDR3 loop spans 15 amino acids. Germline CDR1 reads MGHDK; CDR2 reads SYGVNS. CDR3 loop: CASSEGTMRDTEAFF. CDR3 sequence (DNA): TGTGCCAGCAGTGAGGGTACGATGAGAGACACTGAAGCTTTCTTT.

This sequence joins TRBV9 and TRBJ1-2; no definite D call. The CDR3 totals 14 residues. The V gene lost 2 bases and the J gene lost 1 base, with 9 bases spanning the gap. CDR1 and CDR2 from the germline V gene are SGDLS and YYNGEE. CDR3 in amino acids: CASSVGLGNYGYTF. The CDR3 DNA reads as TGTGCCAGCAGCGTTGGATTGGGTAACTATGGCTACACCTTC.

This clonotype has a single count. The V and J genes are TRBV6-5 and TRBJ2-7; D remains unclear. Germline V CDR1 and CDR2: MNHEY, SVGAGI. The CDR3 consists of 12 residues. V was pared by 8 bases and J by 4 bases, with 12 bases between. The CDR3 here is CASRASVYEQYF. CDR3 coding DNA: TGTGCCAGCCGTGCCAGCGTTTACGAGCAGTACTTC.

V is TRBV19 and J is TRBJ2-7; D is ambiguous. The CDR3 is 13 amino acids. Germline loops: CDR1 LNHDA, CDR2 SQIVND (reference sequence). The V gene lost 1 base and the J gene lost 0 bases, with 4 bases spanning the gap. CDR3 sequence (DNA): TGTGCCAGTAGTATAGTCCCCTCCTACGAGCAGTACTTC. Translating it yields CASSIVPSYEQYF.

This clonotype was counted a single time. J is TRBJ1-2 and V is TRBV9; TRBD1 aligns across 8 bases. V trimming: 6 bases; J trimming: 8 bases; junction bases outside the gene matches: 15. Germline V CDR1 and CDR2: SGDLS, YYNGEE. The CDR3 is 15 residues long. Here the CDR3 DNA reads TGTGCCAGCACCCCCGGGGCAGGGGGCGTCTTGGGCTACACCTTC. As protein: CASTPGAGGVLGYTF.

This clonotype was counted between two and nine times. V usage is TRBV9 and J usage is TRBJ1-1; unclear D gene. The CDR3 spans 13 residues. Trimming shortened V by 3 bases and J by 6 bases, and 12 bases separated the two germline ends. From germline, CDR1 is SGDLS and CDR2 YYNGEE. The CDR3, as DNA: TGTGCCAGCAGCGAGGTGGGAGACGCTGAAGCTTTCTTT. Protein: CASSEVGDAEAFF. Using reference TRBV9 and TRBJ1-1 for the parts outside the CDR3, the full variable domain is DSGVTQTPKHLITATGQRVTLRCSPRSGDLSVYWYQQSLDQGLQFLIQYYNGEERAKGNILERFSAQQFPDLHSELNLSSLELGDSALYFCASSEVGDAEAFFGQGTRLTVV.

This chain connects TRBV4-1 to TRBJ2-7; 8 bases are shared with TRBD1. In germline, CDR1 is MGHRA, CDR2 YSYEKL. Losses at the gene ends were 0 bases for V and 5 bases for J; bases not matched to a gene: 3. The CDR3 is 14 residues long. The CDR3 here is CASSQEEDRDEQYF. The CDR3 DNA is TGCGCCAGCAGCCAAGAAGAGGACAGGGACGAGCAGTACTTC.

This clonotype has only one observation. The J gene is TRBJ2-7, the V gene TRBV29-1; D is uncertain. Trimming removed 4 bases from V and 0 bases from J, with 13 bases in between. Germline CDR1 and CDR2: SQVTM and ANQGSEA. The length of the CDR3 is 14 residues. The CDR3 DNA is TGCAGCGTTGGGGCAGGCCGCCTCTCCTACGAGCAGTACTTC. Translated, it gives CSVGAGRLSYEQYF.

This sequence joins TRBV9 and TRBJ2-3; D is unclear. The CDR3 spans 17 residues. The V end lost 3 bases, the J end lost 0 bases, and 17 bases lay between the germline ends. CDR1 is SGDLS and CDR2 is YYNGEE in the germline V gene. CDR3 loop: CASSAPLDQTSTDTQYF. DNA of the CDR3: TGTGCCAGCAGCGCCCCACTTGACCAGACTAGCACAGATACGCAGTATTTT.

This rearrangement joins TRBV2 to TRBJ2-5; 12 nucleotides line up with TRBD2. In germline, CDR1 is SNHLY, CDR2 FYNNEI. V was pared by 5 bases and J by 7 bases, with 5 bases of the junction left unmatched. The CDR3 length is 14 residues. CDR3 DNA sequence: TGTGCCAGCAGTTCCCCGGGACTAGCGGGGACCCAGTACTTC. This encodes CASSSPGLAGTQYF.

J is TRBJ2-5 and V is TRBV25-1, with D possibly TRBD1 on 5 matching bases. The V gene's germline CDR1 is MGHDK and CDR2 SYGVNS. Between the trimmed V and J ends, which lost 3 bases and 10 bases, there was a span of 12 bases. The CDR3 runs 12 residues. The CDR3 reads CASSEVGADQYF. CDR3 in DNA: TGTGCCAGCAGTGAGGTTGGGGCGGACCAGTACTTC.

In this sample, this clonotype turned up a few times. The V gene is TRBV13, the J gene TRBJ2-2; no reliable D call. The ends were cut back, 0 bases at V and 6 bases at J, with 2 bases in the middle. This CDR3 region has 12 residues. Germline V lookup: CDR1 PRHDT, CDR2 FYEKMQ (reference sequence). The CDR3: CASSLGSGELFF. The CDR3 DNA sequence: TGTGCCAGCAGCTTAGGGTCCGGGGAGCTGTTTTTT.

This chain links TRBV20-1 with TRBJ2-7; D gene unclear. The CDR3 loop spans 12 amino acids. Trimming shortened V by 2 bases and J by 3 bases, and 8 bases separated the two germline ends. CDR1 DFQATT and CDR2 SNEGSKA come from the germline V gene (reference sequence). The CDR3 here is CSARRSYYEQYF. The DNA of the CDR3 is TGCAGTGCTAGAAGGTCGTACTACGAGCAGTACTTC.

The CDR3 nucleotides are TGCAGTGCTAGAGATGAAGGGCCGGCGGAGAGCACAGATACGCAGTATTTT. This gives the protein CSARDEGPAESTDTQYF. The chain recombines TRBV20-1 with TRBJ2-3; the D is unclear. The germline CDR1 and CDR2 sequences are DFQATT and SNEGSKA (reference sequence). The V end lost 0 bases, the J end lost 0 bases, and 16 bases lay between the germline ends. There are 17 residues in the CDR3.

The chain couples TRBV5-4 to TRBJ2-5; the match to TRBD1 covers 10 bases. Looked up from germline, CDR1 is SGHNT and CDR2 is YYREEE (reference sequence). V trimming: 2 bases; J trimming: 3 bases; junction bases outside the gene matches: 1. This CDR3 is 14 amino acids long. The CDR3 reads CASSFGTGEETQYF. DNA for the CDR3: TGTGCCAGCAGCTTCGGGACAGGGGAAGAGACCCAGTACTTC.

J is TRBJ2-7 and V is TRBV27; 11 bases fit TRBD2. CDR3 length: 15 amino acids. CDR1 is MNHEY and CDR2 is SMNVEV in the germline V gene (reference sequence). V lost 5 bases and J lost 4; bases outside the gene matches: 7. This chain's CDR3 is CASSLAGGSIYEQYF. The CDR3 DNA follows: TGTGCCAGCAGTCTAGCGGGAGGTTCCATTTACGAGCAGTACTTC.

The chain recombines TRBV14 with TRBJ2-7; D is tentatively TRBD1 or TRBD2 (5 bases each). Trimming stripped 2 bases from V and 5 bases from J, with 13 bases between. Germline loops: CDR1 SGHDN, CDR2 FVKESK. The CDR3 consists of 14 residues. The CDR3 DNA reads TGTGCCAGCAGCCAAAAGTTGGGGGTAGACGAGCAGTACTTC. Its protein is CASSQKLGVDEQYF.

This chain joins TRBV9 and TRBJ2-6; either TRBD1 or TRBD2 may supply D (5 bases each). Trimming removed 3 bases from V and 3 bases from J, with 10 bases in between. The germline V gene encodes CDR1 SGDLS and CDR2 YYNGEE. The CDR3 runs 15 residues. CDR3 region: CASSERGLGANVLTF. CDR3 nucleotides: TGTGCCAGCAGCGAACGGGGCCTTGGGGCCAACGTCCTGACTTTC.

V gene TRBV4-1 combines with J gene TRBJ2-7; 10 bases align to TRBD1. The CDR3 sequence is 15 residues long. V trimming: 4 bases; J trimming: 2 bases; junction bases outside the gene matches: 5. Germline CDR1 MGHRA, CDR2 YSYEKL. The CDR3 DNA is TGCGCCAGCAGCCCAGGACAGGGGGTCCCCTACGAGCAGTACTTC. It translates to CASSPGQGVPYEQYF.

This rearrangement joins TRBV7-8 to TRBJ1-2; TRBD1 might be the D (5 bases). Looked up from germline, CDR1 is SGHVS and CDR2 is FQNEAQ. V lost 3 bases to trimming and J lost 8 bases, with 10 bases between them. There are 12 residues in the CDR3. The CDR3 here is CASSFMPGGYTF. In nucleotides, the CDR3 is TGTGCCAGCAGCTTTATGCCAGGGGGCTACACCTTC.

The genes are TRBV9 and TRBJ2-3, with TRBD2 matching 15 bases. V lost 4 bases, J lost 4 bases, and 10 bases stayed unmatched. The CDR3 consists of 18 residues. Germline-derived CDR1 and CDR2 are SGDLS and YYNGEE. The CDR3 nucleotides read TGTGCCAGCAGCCAAGGGACTAGCGGGAGGTCCAGGGCAGATACGCAGTATTTT. This codes for CASSQGTSGRSRADTQYF.

The V call is TRBV6-2 or TRBV6-3, the J call TRBJ2-1, with TRBD2 identical over 9 bases. The germline V gene has CDR1 MNHEY and CDR2 SVGEGT. The CDR3 is 14 residues long. J lost 9 bases, V lost 5 bases, and 8 bases had no gene match. The CDR3 region has the DNA TGTGCCAGCAGTCCCTTAGCGGGAGTTTTTGAGCAGTTCTTC. Amino acid sequence: CASSPLAGVFEQFF.